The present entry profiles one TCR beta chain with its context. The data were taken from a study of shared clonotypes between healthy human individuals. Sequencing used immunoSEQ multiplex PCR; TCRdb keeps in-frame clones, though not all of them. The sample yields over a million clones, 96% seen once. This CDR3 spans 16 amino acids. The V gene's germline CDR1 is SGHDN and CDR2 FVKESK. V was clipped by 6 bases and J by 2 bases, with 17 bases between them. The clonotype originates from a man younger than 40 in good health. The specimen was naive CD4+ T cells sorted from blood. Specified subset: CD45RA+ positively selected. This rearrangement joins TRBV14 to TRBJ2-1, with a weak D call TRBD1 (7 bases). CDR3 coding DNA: TGTGCCAGCAGACCGGCGGGACAGCCAACCTACAATGAGCAGTTCTTC. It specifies CASRPAGQPTYNEQFF.